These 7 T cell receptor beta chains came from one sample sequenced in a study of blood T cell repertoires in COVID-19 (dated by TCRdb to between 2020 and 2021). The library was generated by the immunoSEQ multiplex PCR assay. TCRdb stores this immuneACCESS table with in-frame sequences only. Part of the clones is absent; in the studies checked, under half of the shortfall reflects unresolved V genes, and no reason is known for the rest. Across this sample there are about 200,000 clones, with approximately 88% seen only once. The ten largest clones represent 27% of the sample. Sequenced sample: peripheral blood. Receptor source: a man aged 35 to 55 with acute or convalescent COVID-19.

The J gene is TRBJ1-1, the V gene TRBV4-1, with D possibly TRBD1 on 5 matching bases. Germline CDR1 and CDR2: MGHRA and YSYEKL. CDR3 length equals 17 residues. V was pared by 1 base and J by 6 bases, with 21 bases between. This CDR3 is CASSQVRGIRPDPEAFF. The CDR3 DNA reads TGCGCCAGCAGCCAAGTTAGGGGAATTCGTCCTGACCCTGAAGCTTTCTTT.

CDR3 sequence reads: CASSGSPVTNYGYTF. DNA of the CDR3: TGTGCCAGCAGCGGTAGCCCAGTGACTAACTATGGCTACACCTTC. The chain joins TRBV9 to TRBJ1-2; D not certain. Between the trimmed V and J ends, which lost 3 bases and 0 bases, there was a span of 12 bases. Germline CDR1 reads SGDLS; CDR2 reads YYNGEE. This CDR3 comprises 15 residues.

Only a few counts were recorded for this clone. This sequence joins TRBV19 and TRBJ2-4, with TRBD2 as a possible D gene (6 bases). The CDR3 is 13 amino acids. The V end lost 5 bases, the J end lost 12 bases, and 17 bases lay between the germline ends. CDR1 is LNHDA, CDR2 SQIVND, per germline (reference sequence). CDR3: CASSSGLGGDQYF. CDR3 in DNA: TGTGCCAGTAGTTCAGGTTTAGGAGGGGATCAGTACTTC.

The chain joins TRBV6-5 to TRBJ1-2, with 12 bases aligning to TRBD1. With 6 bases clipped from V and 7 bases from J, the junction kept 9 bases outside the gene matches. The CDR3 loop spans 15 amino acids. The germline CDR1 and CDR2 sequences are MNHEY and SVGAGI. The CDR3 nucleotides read TGTGCCAGCAGACTTCCGGGACAGGGGGCCTCTGGCTACACCTTC. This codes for CASRLPGQGASGYTF.

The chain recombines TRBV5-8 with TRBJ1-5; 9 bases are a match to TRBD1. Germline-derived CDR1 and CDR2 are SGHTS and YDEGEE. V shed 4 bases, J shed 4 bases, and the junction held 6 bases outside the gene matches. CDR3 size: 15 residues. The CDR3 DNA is TGTGCCAGCAGCCTGGGGGACAGGGTGAATCAGCCCCAGCATTTT. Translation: CASSLGDRVNQPQHF. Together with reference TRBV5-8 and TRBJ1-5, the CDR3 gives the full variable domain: EAGVTQSPTHLIKTRGQQATLRCSPISGHTSVYWYQQALGLGLQFLLWYDEGEERNRGNFPPRFSGRQFPNYSSELNVNALELEDSALYLCASSLGDRVNQPQHFGDGTRLSIL.

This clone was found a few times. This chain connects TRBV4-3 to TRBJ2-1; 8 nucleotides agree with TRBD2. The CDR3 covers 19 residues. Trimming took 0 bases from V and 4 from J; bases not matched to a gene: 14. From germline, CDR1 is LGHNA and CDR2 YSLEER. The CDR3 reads CASSQERFNSGKLYNEQFF. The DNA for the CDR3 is TGCGCCAGCAGCCAAGAAAGATTCAATAGCGGGAAACTATACAATGAGCAGTTCTTC.

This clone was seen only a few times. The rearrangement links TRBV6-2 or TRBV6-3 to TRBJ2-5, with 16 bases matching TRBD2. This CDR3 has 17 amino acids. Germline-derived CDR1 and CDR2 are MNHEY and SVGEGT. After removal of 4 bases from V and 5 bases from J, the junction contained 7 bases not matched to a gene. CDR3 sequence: CASSSGTSGRALETQYF. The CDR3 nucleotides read TGTGCCAGCAGTTCCGGGACTAGCGGGAGGGCCTTGGAGACCCAGTACTTC.